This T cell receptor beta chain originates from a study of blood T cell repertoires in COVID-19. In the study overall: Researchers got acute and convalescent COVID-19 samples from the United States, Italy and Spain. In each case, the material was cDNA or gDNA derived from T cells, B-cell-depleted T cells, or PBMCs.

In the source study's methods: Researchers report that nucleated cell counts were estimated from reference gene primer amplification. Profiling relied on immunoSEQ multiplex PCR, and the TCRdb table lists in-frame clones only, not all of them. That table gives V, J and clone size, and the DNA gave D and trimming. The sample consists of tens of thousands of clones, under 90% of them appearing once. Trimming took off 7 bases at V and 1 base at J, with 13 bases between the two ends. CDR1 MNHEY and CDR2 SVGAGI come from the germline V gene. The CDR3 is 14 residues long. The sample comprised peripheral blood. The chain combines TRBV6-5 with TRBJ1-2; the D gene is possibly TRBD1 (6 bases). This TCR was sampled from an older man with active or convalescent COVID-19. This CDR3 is CASTQDRINYGYTF. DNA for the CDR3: TGTGCCAGCACTCAGGACAGAATTAACTATGGCTACACCTTC.